Presented here are 9 T cell receptor beta chains from one specimen sequenced in a study of blood T cell repertoires in COVID-19. Profiling relied on immunoSEQ multiplex PCR, and the TCRdb table lists in-frame clones only, not all of them. This sample has roughly 150,000 clones; approximately 90% occur once, and the top ten carry around 4.8%. The source material was peripheral blood. These receptors all stem from a man in his late teens or twenties with COVID-19, enrolled during active disease.

The chain joins TRBV5-1 to TRBJ1-2; D is perhaps TRBD1 (5 bases). Trimming took off 4 bases at V and 2 bases at J, with 9 bases between the two ends. This CDR3 region has 13 residues. Germline V gives CDR1 SGHRS, CDR2 YFSETQ. This chain's CDR3 is CASSPGDNYGYTF. The DNA for the CDR3 is TGCGCCAGCAGCCCGGGGGACAACTATGGCTACACCTTC.

This chain uses TRBV19 with TRBJ2-2, with 7 bases identical to TRBD1. The CDR3 runs to 14 residues. The germline gives CDR1 LNHDA, CDR2 SQIVND (reference sequence). V lost 6 bases, J lost 4 bases, and 5 bases stayed unmatched. CDR3 residues: CASRTTGSTGELFF. As DNA, the CDR3 is TGTGCCAGTAGGACGACAGGGAGCACCGGGGAGCTGTTTTTT.

The chain has TRBV29-1 and TRBJ2-3, with 8 bases that match TRBD2. Germline-derived CDR1 and CDR2 are SQVTM and ANQGSEA. This CDR3 spans 19 amino acids. The V and J ends lost 3 bases and 0 bases, in that order; junction bases with no gene match: 17. The CDR3 loop reads CSVELAGLYFTQSTDTQYF. CDR3 sequence (DNA): TGCAGCGTTGAGTTAGCGGGGCTATACTTCACCCAAAGCACAGATACGCAGTATTTT.

V and J are TRBV11-2 and TRBJ2-1; possibly TRBD2 for D (6 bases). V lost 4 bases to trimming and J lost 9 bases, with 16 bases between them. The CDR3 has 14 residues. Germline loops: CDR1 SGHAT, CDR2 FQNNGV. CDR3 region: CASSSPGSMREQFF. In DNA, the CDR3 is TGTGCCAGCAGCTCTCCCGGGAGTATGCGTGAGCAGTTCTTC.

This clone was counted a single time. This chain uses TRBV13 with TRBJ2-3; 11 bases match TRBD2. This CDR3 is built from 17 residues. Germline assignment: CDR1 PRHDT and CDR2 FYEKMQ (reference sequence). The junction had 13 bases not matched to a gene; V was cut back by 6 bases and J by 5 bases. The CDR3 is CASRTTLSGRAGDTQYF. The CDR3, as DNA: TGTGCCAGCAGAACCACCCTTAGCGGGAGGGCCGGAGATACGCAGTATTTT.

This clone was counted once. This chain connects TRBV27 to TRBJ2-7; D remains ambiguous. Germline lookup yields CDR1 MNHEY and CDR2 SMNVEV (reference sequence). Trimming stripped 2 bases from V and 2 bases from J, with 7 bases between. The CDR3 sequence is 13 residues long. The CDR3 DNA sequence: TGTGCCAGCAGTTTAATTGGAGCCTACGAGCAGTACTTC. Its protein is CASSLIGAYEQYF.

The genes are TRBV9 and TRBJ2-1; 10 nucleotides line up with TRBD2. The CDR3 has 17 residues. With V trimmed by 0 bases and J by 0 bases, 3 bases remained unmatched. The germline gives CDR1 SGDLS, CDR2 YYNGEE. The CDR3 reads CASSVATSGISYNEQFF. The CDR3 DNA reads as TGTGCCAGCAGCGTAGCTACTAGCGGGATCTCCTACAATGAGCAGTTCTTC. Looking up the rest from reference TRBV9 and TRBJ2-1 gives the full variable domain: DSGVTQTPKHLITATGQRVTLRCSPRSGDLSVYWYQQSLDQGLQFLIQYYNGEERAKGNILERFSAQQFPDLHSELNLSSLELGDSALYFCASSVATSGISYNEQFFGPGTRLTVL.

This rearrangement joins TRBV24-1 to TRBJ1-1, with D perhaps TRBD1 (5 bases). Germline V lookup: CDR1 KGHDR, CDR2 SFDVKD. The CDR3 runs 12 residues. Trimming shortened V by 12 bases and J by 5 bases, and 15 bases separated the two germline ends. CDR3 nucleotides: TGTGCCGTATCAGGGCGGGAAACTGAAGCTTTCTTT. Translated: CAVSGRETEAFF.

This chain joins TRBV28 and TRBJ2-2; D unresolved. V lost 1 base and J lost 6, with 9 bases in between. The CDR3 runs 14 residues. Germline V gene data show CDR1 as MDHEN and CDR2 as SYDVKM. CDR3 in amino acids: CASSLSLSAGELFF. The CDR3 bases are TGTGCCAGCAGTTTATCTCTCTCTGCCGGGGAGCTGTTTTTT.